The count of the clone carrying this T cell receptor beta chain is one. Its antigen remains unknown. This entry comes from a study of molecular identifiers for immune sequencing clone quantification. Study information: Replicates partitioned RNA from approximately 20,000 or 98,000 naive CD8 cells into five parts, sequencing four.

Each CDR3 protein is one row after TCRdb ran MiXCR on the PCR reads. This table holds more than 85,000 distinct CDR3 sequences, about 35% found once. Isolation of naive CD8 T cells was achieved by sorting on a CD8+CD4-CCR7+CD45RA+ phenotype. The CDR3 totals 11 residues. CDR1 SEHNR and CDR2 FQNEAQ come from the germline V gene (reference sequence). Notes on the study in general: Over 97% of CMV-specific effector molecules, but under 1% of naive ones, were in clones above 20 copies. Highly expanded clone sizes could be underestimated through barcode sharing by identical TCR molecules.

The TCR sequence derives from a human donor in good health. Some libraries in this study had Jurkat cell RNA spiked in. The sequencing input was naive CD8+ T cells from blood, with Jurkat cell RNA spiked in. Subset given: FACS-sorted CD8+CD4-CCR7+CD45RA+ naive T cells. V gene TRBV7-9 combines with J gene TRBJ2-7; D assignment may be TRBD1 or TRBD2 (5 bases each). CDR3 amino acids: CRLTEGYEQYF. CDR3 DNA: TGTCGTCTTACCGAGGGGTACGAGCAGTACTTC.